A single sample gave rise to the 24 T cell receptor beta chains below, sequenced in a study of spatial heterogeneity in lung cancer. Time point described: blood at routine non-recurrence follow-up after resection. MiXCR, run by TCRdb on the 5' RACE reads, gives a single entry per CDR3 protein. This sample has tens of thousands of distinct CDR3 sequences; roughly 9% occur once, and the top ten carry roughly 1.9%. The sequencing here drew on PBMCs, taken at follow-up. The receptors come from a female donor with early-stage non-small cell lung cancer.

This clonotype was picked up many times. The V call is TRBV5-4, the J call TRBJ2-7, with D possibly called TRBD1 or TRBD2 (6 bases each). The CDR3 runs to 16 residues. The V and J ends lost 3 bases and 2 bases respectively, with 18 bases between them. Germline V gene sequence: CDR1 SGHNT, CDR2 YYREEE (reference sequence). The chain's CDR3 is CASSSRTGADPYEQYF. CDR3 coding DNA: TGTGCCAGCAGCTCCAGGACGGGGGCTGATCCCTACGAGCAGTACTTC.

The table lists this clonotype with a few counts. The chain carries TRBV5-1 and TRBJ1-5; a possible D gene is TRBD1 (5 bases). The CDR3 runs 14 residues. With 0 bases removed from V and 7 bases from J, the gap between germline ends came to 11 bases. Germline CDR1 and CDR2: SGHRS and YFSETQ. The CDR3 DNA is TGCGCCAGCAGCTTGGGGGGGACCGGGCAGCCCCAGCATTTT. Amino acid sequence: CASSLGGTGQPQHF.

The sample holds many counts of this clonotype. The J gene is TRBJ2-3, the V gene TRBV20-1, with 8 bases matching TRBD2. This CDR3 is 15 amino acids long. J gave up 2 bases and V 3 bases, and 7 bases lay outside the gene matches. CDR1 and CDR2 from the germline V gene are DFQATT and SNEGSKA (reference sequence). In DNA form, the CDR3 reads TGCAGTGCTAGTGACTCAGCGGGAGTCACAGATACGCAGTATTTT. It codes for CSASDSAGVTDTQYF.

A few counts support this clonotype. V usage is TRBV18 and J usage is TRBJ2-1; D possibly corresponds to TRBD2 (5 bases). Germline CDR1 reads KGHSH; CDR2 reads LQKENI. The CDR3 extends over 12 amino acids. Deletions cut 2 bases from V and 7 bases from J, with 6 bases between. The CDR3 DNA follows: TGTGCCAGCTCACCAGGGGAGAATGAGCAGTTCTTC. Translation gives CASSPGENEQFF.

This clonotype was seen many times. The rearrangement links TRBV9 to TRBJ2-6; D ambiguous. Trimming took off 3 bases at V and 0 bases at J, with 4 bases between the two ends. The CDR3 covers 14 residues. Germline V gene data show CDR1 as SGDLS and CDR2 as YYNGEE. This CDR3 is CASSAISGANVLTF. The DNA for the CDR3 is TGTGCCAGCAGCGCTATCTCTGGGGCCAACGTCCTGACTTTC.

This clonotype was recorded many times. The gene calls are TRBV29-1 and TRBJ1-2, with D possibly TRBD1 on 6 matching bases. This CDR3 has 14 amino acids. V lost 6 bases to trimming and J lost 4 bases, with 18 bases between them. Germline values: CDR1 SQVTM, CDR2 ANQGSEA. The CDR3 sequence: CSVAITGIGYGYTF. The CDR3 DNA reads TGCAGCGTCGCTATAACAGGGATCGGCTATGGCTACACCTTC.

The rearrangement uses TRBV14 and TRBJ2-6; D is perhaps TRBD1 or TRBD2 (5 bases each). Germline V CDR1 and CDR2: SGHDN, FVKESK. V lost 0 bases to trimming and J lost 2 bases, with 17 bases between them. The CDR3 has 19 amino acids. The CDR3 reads CASSQDGPGGSTGANVLTF. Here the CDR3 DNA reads TGTGCCAGCAGCCAAGATGGTCCTGGGGGTTCAACTGGGGCCAACGTCCTGACTTTC.

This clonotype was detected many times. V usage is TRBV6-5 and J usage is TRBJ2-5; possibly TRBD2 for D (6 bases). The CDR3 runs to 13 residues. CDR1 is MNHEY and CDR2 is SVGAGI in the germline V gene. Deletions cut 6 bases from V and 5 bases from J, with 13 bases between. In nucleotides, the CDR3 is TGTGCCAGCAGCGGGGGACTGAGCGAGACCCAGTACTTC. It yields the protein CASSGGLSETQYF.

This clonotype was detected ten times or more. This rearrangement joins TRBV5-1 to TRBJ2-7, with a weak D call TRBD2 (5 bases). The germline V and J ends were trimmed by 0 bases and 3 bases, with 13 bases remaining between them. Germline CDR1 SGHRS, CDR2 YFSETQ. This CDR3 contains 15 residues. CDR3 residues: CASSLEVGRVYEQYF. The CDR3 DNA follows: TGCGCCAGCAGCTTGGAGGTCGGGCGGGTCTACGAGCAGTACTTC.

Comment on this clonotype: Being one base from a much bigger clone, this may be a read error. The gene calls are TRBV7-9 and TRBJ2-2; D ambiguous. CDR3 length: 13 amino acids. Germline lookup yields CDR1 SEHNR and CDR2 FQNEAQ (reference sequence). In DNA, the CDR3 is TGTGCTTTGGAACGGATGAACACCGGGGAGCTGTTTTTT. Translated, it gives CALERMNTGELFF.

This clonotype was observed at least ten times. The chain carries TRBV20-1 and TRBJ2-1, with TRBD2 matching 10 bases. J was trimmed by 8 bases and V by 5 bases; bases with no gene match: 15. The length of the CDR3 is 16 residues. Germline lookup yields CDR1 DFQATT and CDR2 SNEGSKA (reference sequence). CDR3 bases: TGCAGTGCTCCCCGCTTTACTAGCGGGATAGCGGATGAGCAGTTCTTC. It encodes CSAPRFTSGIADEQFF.

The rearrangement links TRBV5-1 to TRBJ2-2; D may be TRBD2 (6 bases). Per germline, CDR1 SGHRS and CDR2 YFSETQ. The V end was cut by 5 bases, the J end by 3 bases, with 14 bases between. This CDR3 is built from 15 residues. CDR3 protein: CASRVGGTYTGELFF. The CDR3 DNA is TGCGCCAGCAGGGTCGGCGGGACTTACACCGGGGAGCTGTTTTTT.

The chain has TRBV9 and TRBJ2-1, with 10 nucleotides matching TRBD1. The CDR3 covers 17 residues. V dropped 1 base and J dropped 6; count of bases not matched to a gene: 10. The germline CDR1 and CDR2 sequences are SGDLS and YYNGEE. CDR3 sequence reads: CASSVKYRDRGSNEQFF. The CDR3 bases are TGTGCCAGCAGCGTAAAATACCGGGACAGGGGAAGCAATGAGCAGTTCTTC. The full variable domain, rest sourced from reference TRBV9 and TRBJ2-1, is DSGVTQTPKHLITATGQRVTLRCSPRSGDLSVYWYQQSLDQGLQFLIQYYNGEERAKGNILERFSAQQFPDLHSELNLSSLELGDSALYFCASSVKYRDRGSNEQFFGPGTRLTVL.

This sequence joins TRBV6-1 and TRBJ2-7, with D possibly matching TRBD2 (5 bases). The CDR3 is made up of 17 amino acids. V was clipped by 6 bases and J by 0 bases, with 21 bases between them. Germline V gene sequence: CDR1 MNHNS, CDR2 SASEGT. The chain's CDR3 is CASRTWRLRTNSYEQYF. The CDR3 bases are TGTGCCAGCAGGACATGGAGGCTCCGGACCAACTCCTACGAGCAGTACTTC.

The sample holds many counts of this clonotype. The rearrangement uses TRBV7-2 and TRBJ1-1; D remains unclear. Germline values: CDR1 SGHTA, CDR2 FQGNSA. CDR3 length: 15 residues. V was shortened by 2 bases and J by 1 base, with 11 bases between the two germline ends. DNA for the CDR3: TGTGCCAGCAGCTTAAGTCGGGCTACGAACACTGAAGCTTTCTTT. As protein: CASSLSRATNTEAFF.

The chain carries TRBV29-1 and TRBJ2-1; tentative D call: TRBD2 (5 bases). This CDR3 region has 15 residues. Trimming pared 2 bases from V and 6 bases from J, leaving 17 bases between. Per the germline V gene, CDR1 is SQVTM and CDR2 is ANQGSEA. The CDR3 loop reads CSVELTEVPSNEQFF. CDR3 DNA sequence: TGCAGCGTTGAATTGACGGAGGTTCCCTCCAATGAGCAGTTCTTC.

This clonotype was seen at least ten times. For the CDR3, the DNA is TGCGCCAGCAGCTTGGGGGGCCCCGGGGAGCTGTTTTTT. Amino acid sequence: CASSLGGPGELFF. The chain joins TRBV5-1 to TRBJ2-2; D possibly corresponds to TRBD1 (5 bases). Trimming shortened V by 0 bases and J by 6 bases, and 6 bases separated the two germline ends. Germline CDR1 and CDR2: SGHRS and YFSETQ. The CDR3 runs to 13 residues. Full variable domain (outside the CDR3, taken from reference TRBV5-1 and TRBJ2-2): KAGVTQTPRYLIKTRGQQVTLSCSPISGHRSVSWYQQTPGQGLQFLFEYFSETQRNKGNFPGRFSGRQFSNSRSEMNVSTLELGDSALYLCASSLGGPGELFFGEGSRLTVL.

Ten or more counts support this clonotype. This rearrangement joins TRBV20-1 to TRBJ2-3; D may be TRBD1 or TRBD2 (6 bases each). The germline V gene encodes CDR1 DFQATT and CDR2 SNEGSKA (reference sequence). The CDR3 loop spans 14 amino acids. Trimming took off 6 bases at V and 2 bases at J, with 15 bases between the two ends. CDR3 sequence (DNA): TGCAGTGCCCTACTAGCAGGGGCCACAGATACGCAGTATTTT. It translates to CSALLAGATDTQYF.

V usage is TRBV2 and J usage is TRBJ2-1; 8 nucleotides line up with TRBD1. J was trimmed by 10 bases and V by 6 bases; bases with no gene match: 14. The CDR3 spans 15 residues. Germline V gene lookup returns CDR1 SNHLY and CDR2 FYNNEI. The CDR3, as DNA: TGTGCCAGCAGCTCCGGACAGGGTGGTCTGGAAGAGCAGTTCTTC. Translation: CASSSGQGGLEEQFF.

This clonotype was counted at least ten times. Here the CDR3 reads CASSQDSNTGMNTEAFF. CDR3 in DNA: TGTGCCAGCAGCCAAGACTCCAACACGGGAATGAACACTGAAGCTTTCTTT. The chain is built from TRBV4-2 and TRBJ1-1; D is undetermined. Per the germline V gene, CDR1 is LGHNA and CDR2 is YNFKEQ. The CDR3 length is 17 residues. V lost 0 bases and J lost 0, with 14 bases in between.

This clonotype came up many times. CDR3 in amino acids: CASSPSGTSLDTF. The DNA for the CDR3 is TGTGCCAGCTCACCAAGCGGGACCTCTTTGGACACCTTC. J is TRBJ1-2 and V is TRBV18; D is perhaps TRBD1 (5 bases). CDR3 length: 13 residues. Per the germline V gene, CDR1 is KGHSH and CDR2 is LQKENI. V was pared by 2 bases and J by 12 bases, with 16 bases between.

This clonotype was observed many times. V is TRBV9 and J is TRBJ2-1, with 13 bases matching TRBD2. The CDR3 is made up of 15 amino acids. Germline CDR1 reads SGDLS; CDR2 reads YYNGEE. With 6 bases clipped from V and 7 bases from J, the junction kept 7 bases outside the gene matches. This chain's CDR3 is CASNKGLAGKNEQFF. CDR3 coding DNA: TGTGCCAGCAACAAGGGACTAGCGGGAAAGAATGAGCAGTTCTTC. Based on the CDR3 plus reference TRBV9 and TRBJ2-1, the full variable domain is DSGVTQTPKHLITATGQRVTLRCSPRSGDLSVYWYQQSLDQGLQFLIQYYNGEERAKGNILERFSAQQFPDLHSELNLSSLELGDSALYFCASNKGLAGKNEQFFGPGTRLTVL.

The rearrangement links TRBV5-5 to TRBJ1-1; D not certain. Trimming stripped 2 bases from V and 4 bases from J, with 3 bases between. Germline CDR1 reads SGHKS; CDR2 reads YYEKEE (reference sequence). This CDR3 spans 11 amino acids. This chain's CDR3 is CASSFSTEAFF. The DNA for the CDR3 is TGTGCCAGCAGCTTTTCCACTGAAGCTTTCTTT.

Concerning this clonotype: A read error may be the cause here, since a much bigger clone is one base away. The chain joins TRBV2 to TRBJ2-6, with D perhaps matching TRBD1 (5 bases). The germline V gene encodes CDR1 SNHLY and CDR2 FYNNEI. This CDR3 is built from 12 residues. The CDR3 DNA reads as TGTACCAGCAGGGCCGGGGCCAACGTCCTGACTTTC. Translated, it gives CTSRAGANVLTF.